This record looks at one T cell receptor (beta chain) sequence and its context. In the authors' methods: ImmunoSEQ gave junction-only sequences without quality scores, so filtering differed. The table came from immunoSEQ multiplex PCR; TCRdb's copy has only in-frame clones and leaves some out. V, J and clone size are those of that table, while D and trimming were read from the DNA. The table lists some 2,000,000 clones, about 95% of them singletons, with 0.85% to 1.2% in the top ten. The germline gives CDR1 SGHRS, CDR2 YFSETQ. The CDR3 runs to 16 residues. After removal of 0 bases from V and 4 bases from J, the junction contained 5 bases not matched to a gene. CD45RO-negative, CCR7-positively selected cells formed the naive CD8 fraction, excluding terminally differentiated effector memory CD45RA+ cells. The source of the sample is a study of shared clonotypes between healthy human individuals.

Sequenced input: naive CD8+ T cells sorted from blood. V is TRBV5-1 and J is TRBJ2-2; 8 positions match TRBD1. The origin of this receptor is a man aged 18 to 29 in good health. CDR3 amino acids: CASSLGRQGITGELFF. In DNA form, the CDR3 reads TGCGCCAGCAGCTTGGGAAGACAGGGGATCACCGGGGAGCTGTTTTTT.